This T cell receptor beta chain was captured by sequencing in a study of blood T cell repertoires in COVID-19. Sequenced by immunoSEQ multiplex PCR; TCRdb stores in-frame clones only, minus some. This table holds around 190,000 clones, 65% to 80% found once. The CDR3 covers 15 residues. Looked up from germline, CDR1 is MNHEY and CDR2 is SMNVEV (reference sequence). V gave up 6 bases and J gave up 6 bases; unmatched junction bases: 7. The chain joins TRBV27 to TRBJ2-7; 14 bases align to TRBD2. This TCR came from a woman aged 45-65 years with acute or convalescent COVID-19. The sequencing input was peripheral blood. CDR3 loop: CASRAVGLAGVEQYF. The CDR3 DNA reads as TGTGCCAGCAGGGCGGTGGGACTAGCGGGAGTCGAGCAGTACTTC.